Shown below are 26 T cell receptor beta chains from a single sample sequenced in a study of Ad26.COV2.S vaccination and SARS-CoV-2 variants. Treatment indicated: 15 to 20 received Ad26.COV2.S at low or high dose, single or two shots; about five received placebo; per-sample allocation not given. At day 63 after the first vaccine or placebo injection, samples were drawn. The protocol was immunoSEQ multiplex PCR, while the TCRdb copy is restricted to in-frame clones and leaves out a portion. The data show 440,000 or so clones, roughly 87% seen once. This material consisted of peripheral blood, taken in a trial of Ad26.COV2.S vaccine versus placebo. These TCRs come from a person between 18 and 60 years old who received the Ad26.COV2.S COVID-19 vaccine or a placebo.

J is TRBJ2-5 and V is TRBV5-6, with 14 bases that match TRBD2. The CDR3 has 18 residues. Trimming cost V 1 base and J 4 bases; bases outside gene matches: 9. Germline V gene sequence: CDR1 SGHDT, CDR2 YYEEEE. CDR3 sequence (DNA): TGTGCCAGCAGCTTGTTGGGACTAGCGGGAGACATCGGAGAGACCCAGTACTTC. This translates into CASSLLGLAGDIGETQYF.

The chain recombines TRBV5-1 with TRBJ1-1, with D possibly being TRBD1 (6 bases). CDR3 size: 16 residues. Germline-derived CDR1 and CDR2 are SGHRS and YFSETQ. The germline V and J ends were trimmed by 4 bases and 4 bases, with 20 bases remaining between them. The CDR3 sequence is CASSEGSTGMGTEAFF. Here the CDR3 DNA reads TGCGCCAGCAGCGAGGGAAGCACAGGGATGGGCACTGAAGCTTTCTTT.

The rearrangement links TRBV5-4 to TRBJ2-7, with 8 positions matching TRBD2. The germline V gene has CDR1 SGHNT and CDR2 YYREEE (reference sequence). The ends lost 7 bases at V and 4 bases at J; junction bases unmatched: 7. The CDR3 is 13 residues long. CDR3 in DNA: TGTGCCAGCGGAATAGCGGGACTTTACGAGCAGTACTTC. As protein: CASGIAGLYEQYF. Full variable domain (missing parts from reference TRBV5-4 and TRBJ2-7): ETGVTQSPTHLIKTRGQQVTLRCSSQSGHNTVSWYQQALGQGPQFIFQYYREEENGRGNFPPRFSGLQFPNYSSELNVNALELDDSALYLCASGIAGLYEQYFGPGTRLTVT.

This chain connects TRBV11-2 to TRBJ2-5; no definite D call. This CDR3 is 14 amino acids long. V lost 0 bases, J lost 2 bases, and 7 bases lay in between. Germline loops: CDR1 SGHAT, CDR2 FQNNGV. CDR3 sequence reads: CASSLELGQETQYF. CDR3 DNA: TGTGCCAGCAGCTTAGAACTGGGACAAGAGACCCAGTACTTC.

CDR3 loop: CASSQDMRAGRTETQYF. The DNA of the CDR3 is TGTGCCAGCAGCCAAGATATGAGGGCGGGCAGGACGGAGACCCAGTACTTC. J is TRBJ2-5 and V is TRBV4-2, with D possibly TRBD2 on 5 matching bases. Trimming shortened V by 0 bases and J by 5 bases, and 19 bases separated the two germline ends. The CDR3 extends over 17 amino acids. Germline-derived CDR1 and CDR2 are LGHNA and YNFKEQ.

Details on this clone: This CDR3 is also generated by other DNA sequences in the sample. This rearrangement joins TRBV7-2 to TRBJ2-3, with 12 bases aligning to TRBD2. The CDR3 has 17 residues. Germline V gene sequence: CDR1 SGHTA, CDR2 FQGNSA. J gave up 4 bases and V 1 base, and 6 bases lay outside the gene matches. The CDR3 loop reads CASSLGPLAGGADTQYF. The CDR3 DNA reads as TGTGCCAGCAGCTTAGGCCCTCTAGCGGGAGGGGCAGATACGCAGTATTTT.

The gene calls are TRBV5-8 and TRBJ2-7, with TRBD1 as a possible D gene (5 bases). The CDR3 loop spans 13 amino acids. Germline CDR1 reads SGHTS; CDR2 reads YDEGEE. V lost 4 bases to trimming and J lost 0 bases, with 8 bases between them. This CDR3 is CASSRQSSYEQYF. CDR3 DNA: TGTGCCAGCAGCCGACAGAGCTCCTACGAGCAGTACTTC. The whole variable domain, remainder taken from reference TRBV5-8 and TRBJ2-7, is EAGVTQSPTHLIKTRGQQATLRCSPISGHTSVYWYQQALGLGLQFLLWYDEGEERNRGNFPPRFSGRQFPNYSSELNVNALELEDSALYLCASSRQSSYEQYFGPGTRLTVT.

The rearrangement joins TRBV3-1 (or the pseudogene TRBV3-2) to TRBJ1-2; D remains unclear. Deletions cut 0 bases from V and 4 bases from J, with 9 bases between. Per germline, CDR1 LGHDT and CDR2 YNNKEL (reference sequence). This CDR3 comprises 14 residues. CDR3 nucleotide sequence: TGTGCCAGCAGCCAAGACCCGGGAAGCTATGGCTACACCTTC. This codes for CASSQDPGSYGYTF.

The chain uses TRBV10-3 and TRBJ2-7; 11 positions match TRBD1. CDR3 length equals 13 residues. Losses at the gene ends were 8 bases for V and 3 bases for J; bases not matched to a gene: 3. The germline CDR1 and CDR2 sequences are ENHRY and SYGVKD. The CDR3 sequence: CAISGTGGYEQYF. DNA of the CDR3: TGTGCCATCTCCGGGACAGGGGGCTACGAGCAGTACTTC.

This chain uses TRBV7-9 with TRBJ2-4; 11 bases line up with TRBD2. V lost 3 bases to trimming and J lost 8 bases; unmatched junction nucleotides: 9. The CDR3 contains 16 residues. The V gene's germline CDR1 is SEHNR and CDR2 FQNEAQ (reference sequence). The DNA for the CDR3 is TGTGCCAGCAGCTTGGGGACTAGCGGAGTGGAAGACATTCAGTACTTC. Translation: CASSLGTSGVEDIQYF.

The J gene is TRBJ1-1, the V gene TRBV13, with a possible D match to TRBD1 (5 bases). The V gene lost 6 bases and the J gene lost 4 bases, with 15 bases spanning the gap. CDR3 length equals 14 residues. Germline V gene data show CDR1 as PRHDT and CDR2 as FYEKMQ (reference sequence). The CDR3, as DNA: TGTGCCAGCAGTGTGGCAGGGCCAGGCACTGAAGCTTTCTTT. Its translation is CASSVAGPGTEAFF.

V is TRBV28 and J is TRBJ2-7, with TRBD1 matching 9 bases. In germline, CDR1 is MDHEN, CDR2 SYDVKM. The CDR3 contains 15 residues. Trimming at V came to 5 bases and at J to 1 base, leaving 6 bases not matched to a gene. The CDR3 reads CASSNPGQGSYEQYF. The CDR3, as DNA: TGTGCCAGCAGTAATCCGGGACAGGGATCCTACGAGCAGTACTTC.

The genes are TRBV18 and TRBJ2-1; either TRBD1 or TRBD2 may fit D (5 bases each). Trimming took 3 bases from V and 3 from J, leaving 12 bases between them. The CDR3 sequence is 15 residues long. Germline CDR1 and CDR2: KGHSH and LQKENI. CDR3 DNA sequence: TGTGCCAGCTCACCTGCCCAGAGGGGCTACAATGAGCAGTTCTTC. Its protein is CASSPAQRGYNEQFF.

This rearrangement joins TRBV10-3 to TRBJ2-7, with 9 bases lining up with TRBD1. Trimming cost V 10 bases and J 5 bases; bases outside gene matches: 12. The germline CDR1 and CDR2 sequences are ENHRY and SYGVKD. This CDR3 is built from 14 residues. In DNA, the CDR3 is TGTGCCACCACGGGCGGGGGACAGGGCAACGAGCAGTACTTC. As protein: CATTGGGQGNEQYF.

The CDR3 DNA is TGTGCCAGTAGTTCACTGACAGGGGGCTTTCTCCCTGAAGCTTTCTTT. Translated, it gives CASSSLTGGFLPEAFF. The chain links TRBV19 to TRBJ1-1; TRBD1 agrees at 10 bases. J was trimmed by 6 bases and V by 5 bases; bases with no gene match: 12. Germline CDR1 is LNHDA and CDR2 is SQIVND (reference sequence). This CDR3 spans 16 amino acids.

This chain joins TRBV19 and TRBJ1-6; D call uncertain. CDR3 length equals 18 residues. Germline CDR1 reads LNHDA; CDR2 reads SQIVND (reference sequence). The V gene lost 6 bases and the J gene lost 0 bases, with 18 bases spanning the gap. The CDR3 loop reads CASRGTRTASSYNSPLHF. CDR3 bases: TGTGCCAGTAGAGGTACCCGGACCGCAAGCTCCTATAATTCACCCCTCCACTTT.

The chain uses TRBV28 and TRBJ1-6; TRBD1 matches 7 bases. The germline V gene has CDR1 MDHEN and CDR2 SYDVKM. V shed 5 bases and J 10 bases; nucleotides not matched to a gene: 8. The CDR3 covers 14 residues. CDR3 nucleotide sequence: TGTGCCAGCAGTGGAACAGGGGTCGGGTCACCCCTCCACTTT. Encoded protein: CASSGTGVGSPLHF.

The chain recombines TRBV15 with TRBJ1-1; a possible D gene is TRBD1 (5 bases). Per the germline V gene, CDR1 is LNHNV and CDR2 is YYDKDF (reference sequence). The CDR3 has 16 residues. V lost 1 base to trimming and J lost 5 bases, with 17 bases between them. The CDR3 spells CATSRAGAFRGTEAFF. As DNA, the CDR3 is TGTGCCACCAGCAGAGCCGGGGCATTCCGGGGAACTGAAGCTTTCTTT.

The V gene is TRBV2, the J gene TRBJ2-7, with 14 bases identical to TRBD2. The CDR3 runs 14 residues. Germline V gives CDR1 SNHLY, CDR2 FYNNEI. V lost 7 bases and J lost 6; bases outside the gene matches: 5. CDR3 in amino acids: CASKTSGRVSEQYF. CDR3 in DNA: TGTGCCAGCAAGACTAGCGGGAGGGTATCCGAGCAGTACTTC.

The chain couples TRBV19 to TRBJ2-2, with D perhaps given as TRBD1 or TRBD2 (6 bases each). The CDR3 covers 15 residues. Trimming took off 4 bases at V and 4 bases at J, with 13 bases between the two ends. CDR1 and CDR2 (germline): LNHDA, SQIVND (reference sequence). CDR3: CASSTGAWGTGELFF. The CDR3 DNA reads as TGTGCCAGTAGTACGGGGGCATGGGGCACCGGGGAGCTGTTTTTT.

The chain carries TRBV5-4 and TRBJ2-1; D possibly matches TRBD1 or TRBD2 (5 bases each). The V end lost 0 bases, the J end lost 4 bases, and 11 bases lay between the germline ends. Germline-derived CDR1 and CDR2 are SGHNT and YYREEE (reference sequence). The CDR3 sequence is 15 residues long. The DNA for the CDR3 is TGTGCCAGCAGCTTGGCCGGGGCAGGTTACAATGAGCAGTTCTTC. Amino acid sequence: CASSLAGAGYNEQFF.

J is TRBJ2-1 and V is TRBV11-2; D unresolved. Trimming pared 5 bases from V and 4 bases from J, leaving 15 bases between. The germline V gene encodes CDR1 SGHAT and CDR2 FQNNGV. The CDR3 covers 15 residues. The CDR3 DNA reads TGTGCCAGCAGCCAAGACACATACGGGTACAATGAGCAGTTCTTC. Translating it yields CASSQDTYGYNEQFF. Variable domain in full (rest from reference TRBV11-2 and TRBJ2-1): EAGVAQSPRYKIIEKRQSVAFWCNPISGHATLYWYQQILGQGPKLLIQFQNNGVVDDSQLPKDRFSAERLKGVDSTLKIQPAKLEDSAVYLCASSQDTYGYNEQFFGPGTRLTVL.

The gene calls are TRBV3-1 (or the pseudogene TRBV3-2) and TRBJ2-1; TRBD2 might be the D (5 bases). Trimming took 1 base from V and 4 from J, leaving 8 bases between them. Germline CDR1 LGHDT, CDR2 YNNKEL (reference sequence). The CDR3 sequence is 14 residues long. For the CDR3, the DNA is TGTGCCAGCAGCCAAGCCGGGATTTACAATGAGCAGTTCTTC. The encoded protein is CASSQAGIYNEQFF.

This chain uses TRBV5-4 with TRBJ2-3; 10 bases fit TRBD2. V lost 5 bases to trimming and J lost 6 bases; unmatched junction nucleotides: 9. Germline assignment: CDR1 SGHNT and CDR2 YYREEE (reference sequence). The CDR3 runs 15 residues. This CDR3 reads CASRSGTSVTDTQYF. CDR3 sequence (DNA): TGTGCCAGCAGGTCCGGGACTAGCGTTACGGATACGCAGTATTTT.

The CDR3 nucleotides are TGTGCCAGCAGTTTAGAAGGGGACAGCAATCAGCCCCAGCATTTT. Translated, it gives CASSLEGDSNQPQHF. V and J are TRBV27 and TRBJ1-5; TRBD1 is a possible D gene (5 bases). The CDR3 length is 15 residues. Trimming stripped 2 bases from V and 1 base from J, with 9 bases between. Per germline, CDR1 MNHEY and CDR2 SMNVEV (reference sequence).

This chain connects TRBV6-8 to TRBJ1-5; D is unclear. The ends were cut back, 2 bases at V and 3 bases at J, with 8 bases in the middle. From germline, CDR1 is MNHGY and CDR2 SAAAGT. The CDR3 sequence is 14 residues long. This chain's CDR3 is CASSYRDPNQPQHF. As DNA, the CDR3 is TGTGCCAGCAGTTACCGGGATCCCAATCAGCCCCAGCATTTT.